This TCR beta chain comes out of a study of cytomegalovirus exposure and HLA in healthy donors. From germline, CDR1 is LNHDA and CDR2 SQIVND (reference sequence). The CDR3 has 13 amino acids. With 4 bases removed from V and 4 bases from J, the gap between germline ends came to 11 bases. The PCR used 60 Vbeta and 13 Jbeta primers. As handled by the study authors: An analysis that came later counted roughly 87 million unique TCR beta chains, roughly 11 million shared. Here immunoSEQ multiplex PCR was the method, and the copy in TCRdb shows in-frame clones only, minus some. V and J calls and clone size are copied from that table; D and trimming were computed from the DNA. The table has roughly 180,000 clones, around 80% seen once; the top ten hold around 8%. Findings and limits, study-wide: Earlier findings revealed that most TCR beta V segments proved productive either about 87% or about 30% of the time. Generally TCR sequences proved uncommon, though certain public TCRs appeared in numerous donors.

This clone was observed once. Its antigen is currently unknown. This receptor was identified in a woman between 40 and 50 years old in good health and CMV-seropositive. Material: PBMCs. The rearrangement uses TRBV19 and TRBJ2-7, with D perhaps matching TRBD1 (6 bases). The CDR3 DNA reads TGTGCCAGTAGTAAGGTTGGACAGTACGAGCAGTACTTC. Translating it yields CASSKVGQYEQYF.